This TCR beta chain was retrieved from a study of T-cell memory formation after mild COVID-19. Across the study: For the most part, TCR clusters were specific to one donor.

Overall study results and limits: While clones contracting from day 15 to 85 were balanced between CD4 and CD8, later expanders leaned CD4+.

CDR1 and CDR2 (germline): SGHTA, FQGNSA. The germline V and J ends were trimmed by 5 bases and 8 bases, with 15 bases remaining between them. The CDR3 contains 13 residues. From 5'RACE with constant-segment primers came TCR alpha and TCR beta cDNA libraries that carried sample barcodes and UMIs. MiXCR was run by TCRdb on the 5' RACE reads, yielding one entry per CDR3 protein. The sample lists roughly 300,000 distinct CDR3 sequences; 8.2% were seen once. In this sample, this clonotype turned up many times. Antigen specificity is unknown. This TCR derives from a young man who had mild COVID-19 (a few samples of this study predate the infection). Cell type and time point are not known. This sequence joins TRBV7-2 and TRBJ1-1, with a possible D match to TRBD1 (5 bases). Sequences were obtained from PBMCs or a T cell subset sorted from them (not recorded which). This chain's CDR3 is CASSHGTGDEAFF. CDR3 bases: TGTGCCAGCAGCCACGGGACGGGAGACGAAGCTTTCTTT.